This T cell receptor beta chain derives from a study of CD8+CD57+ T cells in acquired aplastic anemia. Study-wide background: DNA recovered from sorted CD4+ and CD8+ cells had a mean of approximately 3 ug.

Whole-study results and caveats: Patients and controls shared fewer than 30 CD8+ CDR3 sequences. Researchers reported that CD8+ Simpson's diversity was not significantly different in patients versus controls.

Notes on this clonotype: Its antigen remains unknown.

V shed 3 bases and J 0 bases; nucleotides not matched to a gene: 2. Germline assignment: CDR1 SGHVS and CDR2 FQNEAQ. The CDR3 runs to 14 residues. CD8+CD57+ cell expansion, shown by flow cytometry, had occurred in the patients selected for sequencing. Among the patients, all had severe acquired aplastic anemia. TCR beta VDJ and CDR3 were profiled, and genomic DNA was the template. TCRdb redid the calling of the reads with MiXCR, one entry per CDR3 protein. The profile shows about 160,000 distinct CDR3 sequences, about 45% of them singletons. This receptor was taken from a human donor with aplastic anemia. The chain uses TRBV7-8 and TRBJ2-7; 7 nucleotides line up with TRBD1. What was sequenced was sorted CD4+, CD8+, or CD8+CD57+ T cells (not recorded which) from PBMCs. The CDR3 loop is CASSFPGGSYEQYF. For the CDR3, the DNA is TGTGCCAGCAGCTTCCCAGGGGGCTCCTACGAGCAGTACTTC. Based on the CDR3 plus reference TRBV7-8 and TRBJ2-7, the full variable domain is GAGVSQSPRYKVAKRGQDVALRCDPISGHVSLFWYQQALGQGPEFLTYFQNEAQLDKSGLPSDRFFAERPEGSVSTLKIQRTQQEDSAVYLCASSFPGGSYEQYFGPGTRLTVT.